Included here is one T cell receptor beta chain sequence, with context. The data originate from a study of control samples from healthy donors and cancer patients. V lost 3 bases and J lost 1, with 10 bases in between. Germline V gene sequence: CDR1 MGHRA, CDR2 YSYEKL. This CDR3 contains 14 residues. Some clones are missing from TCRdb's copy, which holds only in-frame ones; the method was immunoSEQ multiplex PCR. Of 75,000 to 90,000 clones in the sample, about 84% were seen once. This TCR was recovered from a middle-aged woman in good health. This rearrangement joins TRBV4-1 to TRBJ2-7; D might be TRBD1 (6 bases). The material sequenced was blood. CDR3 DNA: TGCGCCAGCAGCCACTGGACAGTGTCCTACGAGCAGTACTTC. Its protein product is CASSHWTVSYEQYF.